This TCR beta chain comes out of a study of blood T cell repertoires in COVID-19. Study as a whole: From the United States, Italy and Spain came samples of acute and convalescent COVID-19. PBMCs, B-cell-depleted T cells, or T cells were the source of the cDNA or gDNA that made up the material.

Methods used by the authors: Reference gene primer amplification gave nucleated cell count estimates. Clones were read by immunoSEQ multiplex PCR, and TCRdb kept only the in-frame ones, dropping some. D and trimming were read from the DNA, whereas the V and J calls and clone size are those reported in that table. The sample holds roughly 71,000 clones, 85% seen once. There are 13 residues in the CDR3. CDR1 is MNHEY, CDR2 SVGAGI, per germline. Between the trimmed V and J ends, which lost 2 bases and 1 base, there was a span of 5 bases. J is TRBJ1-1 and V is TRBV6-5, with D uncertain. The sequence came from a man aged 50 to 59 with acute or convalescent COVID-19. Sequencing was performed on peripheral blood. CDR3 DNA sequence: TGTGCCAGCAGTTACGGCAGGAACACTGAAGCTTTCTTT. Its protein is CASSYGRNTEAFF.